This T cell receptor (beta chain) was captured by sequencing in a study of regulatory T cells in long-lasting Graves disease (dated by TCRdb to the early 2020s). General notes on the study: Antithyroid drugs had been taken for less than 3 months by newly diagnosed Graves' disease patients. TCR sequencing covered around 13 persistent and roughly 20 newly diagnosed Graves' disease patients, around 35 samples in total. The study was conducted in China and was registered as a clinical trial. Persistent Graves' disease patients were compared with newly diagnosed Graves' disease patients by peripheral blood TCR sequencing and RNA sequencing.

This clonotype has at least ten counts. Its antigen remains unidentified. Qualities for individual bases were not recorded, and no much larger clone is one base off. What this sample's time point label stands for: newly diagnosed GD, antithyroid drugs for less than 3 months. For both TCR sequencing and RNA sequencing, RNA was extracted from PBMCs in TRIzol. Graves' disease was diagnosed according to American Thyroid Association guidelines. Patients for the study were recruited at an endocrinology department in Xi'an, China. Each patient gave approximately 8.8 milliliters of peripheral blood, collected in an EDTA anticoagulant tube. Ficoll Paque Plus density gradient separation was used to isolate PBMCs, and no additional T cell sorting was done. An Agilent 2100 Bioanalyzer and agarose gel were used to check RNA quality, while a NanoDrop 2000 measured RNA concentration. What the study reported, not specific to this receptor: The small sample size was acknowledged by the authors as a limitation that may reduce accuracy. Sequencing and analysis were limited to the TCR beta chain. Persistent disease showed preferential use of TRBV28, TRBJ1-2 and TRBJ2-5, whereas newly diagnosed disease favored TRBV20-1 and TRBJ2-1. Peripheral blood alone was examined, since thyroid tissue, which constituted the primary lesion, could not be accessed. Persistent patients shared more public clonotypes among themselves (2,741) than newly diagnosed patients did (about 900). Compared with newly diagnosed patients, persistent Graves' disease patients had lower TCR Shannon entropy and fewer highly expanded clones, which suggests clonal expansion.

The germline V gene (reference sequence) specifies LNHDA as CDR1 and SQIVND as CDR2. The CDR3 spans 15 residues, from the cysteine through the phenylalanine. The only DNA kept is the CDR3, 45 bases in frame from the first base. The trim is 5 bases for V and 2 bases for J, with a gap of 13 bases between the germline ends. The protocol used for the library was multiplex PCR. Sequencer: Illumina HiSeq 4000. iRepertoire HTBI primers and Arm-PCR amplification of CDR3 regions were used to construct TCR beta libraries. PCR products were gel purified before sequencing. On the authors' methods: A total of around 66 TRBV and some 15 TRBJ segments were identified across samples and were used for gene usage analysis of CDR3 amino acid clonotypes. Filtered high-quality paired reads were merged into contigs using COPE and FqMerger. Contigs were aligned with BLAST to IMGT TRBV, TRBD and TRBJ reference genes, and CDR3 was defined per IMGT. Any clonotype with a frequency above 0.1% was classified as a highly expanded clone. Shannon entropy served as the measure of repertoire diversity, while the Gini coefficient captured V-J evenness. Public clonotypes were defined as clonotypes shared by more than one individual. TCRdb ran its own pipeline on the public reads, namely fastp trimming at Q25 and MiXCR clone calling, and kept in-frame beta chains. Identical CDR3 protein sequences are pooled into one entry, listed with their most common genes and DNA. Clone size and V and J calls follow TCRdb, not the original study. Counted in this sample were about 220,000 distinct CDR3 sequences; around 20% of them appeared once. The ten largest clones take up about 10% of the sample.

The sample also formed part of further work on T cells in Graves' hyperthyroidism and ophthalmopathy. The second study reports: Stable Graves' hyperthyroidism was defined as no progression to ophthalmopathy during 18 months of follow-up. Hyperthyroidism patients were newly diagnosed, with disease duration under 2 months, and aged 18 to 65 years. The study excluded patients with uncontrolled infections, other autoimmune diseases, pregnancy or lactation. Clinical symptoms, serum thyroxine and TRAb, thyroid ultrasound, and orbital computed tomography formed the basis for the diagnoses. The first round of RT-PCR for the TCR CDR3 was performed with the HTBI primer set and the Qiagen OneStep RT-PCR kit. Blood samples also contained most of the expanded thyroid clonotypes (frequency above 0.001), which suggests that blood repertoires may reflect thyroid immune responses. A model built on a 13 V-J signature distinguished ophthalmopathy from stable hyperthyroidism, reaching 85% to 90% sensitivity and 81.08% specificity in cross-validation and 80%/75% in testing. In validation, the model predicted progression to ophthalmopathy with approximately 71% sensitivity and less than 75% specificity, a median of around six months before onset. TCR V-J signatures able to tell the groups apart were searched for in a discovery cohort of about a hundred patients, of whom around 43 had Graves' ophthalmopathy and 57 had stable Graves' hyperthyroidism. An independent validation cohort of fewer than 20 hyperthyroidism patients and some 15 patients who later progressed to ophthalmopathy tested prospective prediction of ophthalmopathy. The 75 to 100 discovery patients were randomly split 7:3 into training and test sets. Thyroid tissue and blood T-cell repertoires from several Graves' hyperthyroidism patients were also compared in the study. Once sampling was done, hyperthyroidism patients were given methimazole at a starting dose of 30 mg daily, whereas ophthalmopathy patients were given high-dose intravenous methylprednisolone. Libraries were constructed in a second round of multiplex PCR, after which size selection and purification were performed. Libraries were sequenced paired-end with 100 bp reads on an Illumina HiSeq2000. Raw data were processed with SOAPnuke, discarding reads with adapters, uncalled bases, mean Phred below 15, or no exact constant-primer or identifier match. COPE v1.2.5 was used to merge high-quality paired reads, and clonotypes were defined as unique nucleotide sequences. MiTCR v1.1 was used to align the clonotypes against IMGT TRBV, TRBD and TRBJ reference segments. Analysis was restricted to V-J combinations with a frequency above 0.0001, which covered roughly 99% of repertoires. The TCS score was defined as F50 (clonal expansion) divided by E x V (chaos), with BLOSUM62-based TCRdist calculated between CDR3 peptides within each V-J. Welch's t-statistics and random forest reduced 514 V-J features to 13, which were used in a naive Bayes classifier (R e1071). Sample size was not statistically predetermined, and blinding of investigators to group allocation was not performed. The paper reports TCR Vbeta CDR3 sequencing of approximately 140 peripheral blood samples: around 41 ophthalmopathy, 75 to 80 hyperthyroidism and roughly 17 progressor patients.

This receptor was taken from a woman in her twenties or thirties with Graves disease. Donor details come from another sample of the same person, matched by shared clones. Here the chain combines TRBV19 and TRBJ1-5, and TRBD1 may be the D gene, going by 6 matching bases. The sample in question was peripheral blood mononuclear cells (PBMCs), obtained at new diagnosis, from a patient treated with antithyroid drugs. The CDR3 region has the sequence CASSGQGLGNQPQHF. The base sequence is TGTGCCAGTAGTGGGCAGGGGTTGGGCAATCAGCCCCAGCATTTT.